Following are 19 T cell receptor beta chains from one sample sequenced in a study of vaccination effects on CD4 cells after COVID-19. These receptors are not linked to any known antigen. Peptide-pool stimulation followed by sequencing identified expanded antigen-specific CD4+ clonotypes in the ViraFEST assay. Culturing for 10 days preceded CD4+ T cell isolation. Nucleocapsid antibody tests were negative, and the vaccine recipients had no prior SARS-CoV-2 infection. Sequencing was performed with immunoSEQ multiplex PCR; in TCRdb, only in-frame clones are kept and a portion is missing. The repertoire holds about 63,000 clones, around 75% seen once, with over 3.5% in the top ten. The specimen was CD4+ T cells from PBMCs cultured with HCoV-OC43 spike peptides, collected before COVID-19 vaccination. Subset defined: HCoV-OC43 spike overlapping peptide pool stimulation. These TCRs come from a human donor who received a COVID-19 vaccine.

This clone was seen a handful of times. This chain uses TRBV5-1 with TRBJ1-3; D call uncertain. This CDR3 is 15 amino acids long. The V end was cut by 6 bases, the J end by 0 bases, with 13 bases between. Per germline, CDR1 SGHRS and CDR2 YFSETQ. Here the CDR3 DNA reads TGCGCCAGCACGATCGACACCGCCTCTGGAAACACCATATATTTT. This sequence encodes CASTIDTASGNTIYF. The full variable domain, its missing parts supplied by reference TRBV5-1 and TRBJ1-3, is KAGVTQTPRYLIKTRGQQVTLSCSPISGHRSVSWYQQTPGQGLQFLFEYFSETQRNKGNFPGRFSGRQFSNSRSEMNVSTLELGDSALYLCASTIDTASGNTIYFGEGSWLTVV.

The V and J genes are TRBV12-3 or TRBV12-4 and TRBJ2-5, with a possible D match to TRBD1 (6 bases). This CDR3 comprises 13 residues. Between the trimmed V and J ends, which lost 6 bases and 5 bases, there was a span of 13 bases. In DNA, the CDR3 is TGTGCCAGCAGCCTGACAGGCGCGGAGACCCAGTACTTC. It yields the protein CASSLTGAETQYF.

This clone has just a few counts. V and J are TRBV19 and TRBJ1-1; 9 bases map to TRBD1. The germline gives CDR1 LNHDA, CDR2 SQIVND (reference sequence). This CDR3 is 15 amino acids long. V was clipped by 6 bases and J by 11 bases; unmatched bases: 16. The CDR3 nucleotides read TGTGCCAGTAGCTCCCATCCGGGACAGGGTCAACTCGCTTTCTTT. The encoded protein is CASSSHPGQGQLAFF.

The chain combines TRBV6-5 with TRBJ1-5; tentative D call: TRBD1 (5 bases). The CDR3 has 15 residues. The germline V gene encodes CDR1 MNHEY and CDR2 SVGAGI. V was cut by 5 bases and J by 4 bases, with 15 bases left in between. The CDR3: CASSPGRTLNQPQHF. In nucleotides, the CDR3 is TGTGCCAGCAGTCCGGGACGGACGTTAAATCAGCCCCAGCATTTT.

The V gene is TRBV7-2, the J gene TRBJ1-6, with D uncertain. The CDR3 length is 14 residues. V lost 5 bases to trimming and J lost 5 bases, with 10 bases between them. The germline V gene encodes CDR1 SGHTA and CDR2 FQGNSA. The CDR3 DNA is TGTGCCAGCAGCCGGGGTGGGGATAATTCACCCCTCCACTTT. Residues: CASSRGGDNSPLHF.

The table lists this clone with a few counts. The rearrangement joins TRBV7-3 to TRBJ2-2; D remains unclear. The germline gives CDR1 SGHTA, CDR2 FQGTGA. The ends were cut back, 0 bases at V and 3 bases at J, with 5 bases in the middle. The CDR3 spans 14 residues. The CDR3 DNA sequence: TGTGCCAGCAGCTTAACAGGAGACACCGGGGAGCTGTTTTTT. Residues: CASSLTGDTGELFF.

This clone was seen a few times. This chain links TRBV24-1 with TRBJ1-2; possibly TRBD1 for D (5 bases). V was pared by 4 bases and J by 4 bases, with 18 bases between. The CDR3 length is 16 residues. CDR1 and CDR2 (germline): KGHDR, SFDVKD. CDR3: CATSDPKTGGVYGYTF. The CDR3 coding sequence is TGTGCCACCAGTGACCCGAAGACGGGGGGTGTCTATGGCTACACCTTC.

The V call is TRBV5-1, the J call TRBJ2-1; D possibly uses TRBD1 or TRBD2 (5 bases each). CDR3 length: 15 amino acids. Germline CDR1 and CDR2: SGHRS and YFSETQ. V gave up 4 bases and J gave up 4 bases, with 15 bases separating them. CDR3 DNA sequence: TGCGCCAGCAGCCTTCTACCGGGACCTTACAATGAGCAGTTCTTC. Residues: CASSLLPGPYNEQFF.

The gene calls are TRBV3-1 (or the pseudogene TRBV3-2) and TRBJ1-2; 7 bases are a match to TRBD1. Unmatched junction bases numbered 7, after V lost 1 base and J lost 8 bases. Germline CDR1 and CDR2: LGHDT and YNNKEL (reference sequence). The CDR3 has 14 amino acids. The CDR3 spells CASSQVDRVGGYTF. CDR3 nucleotides: TGTGCCAGCAGCCAAGTTGACAGGGTCGGCGGCTACACCTTC.

The rearrangement links TRBV18 to TRBJ1-2, with TRBD1 matching over 8 bases. This CDR3 is built from 14 residues. The germline CDR1 and CDR2 sequences are KGHSH and LQKENI. V lost 6 bases to trimming and J lost 5 bases; unmatched junction nucleotides: 8. The CDR3 coding sequence is TGTGCCAGCTCCTCGGACAGGGCAGGGTATGGCTACACCTTC. As protein: CASSSDRAGYGYTF.

The chain joins TRBV6-6 to TRBJ1-5; D ambiguous. Per germline, CDR1 MNHNY and CDR2 SVGAGI (reference sequence). Trimming cost V 2 bases and J 0 bases, with 5 bases left between them. This CDR3 is 14 amino acids long. The CDR3 bases are TGTGCCAGCAGTTACGGGGATAGCAATCAGCCCCAGCATTTT. Its protein is CASSYGDSNQPQHF.

V and J are TRBV5-1 and TRBJ2-2; D is possibly TRBD2 (6 bases). Germline V gives CDR1 SGHRS, CDR2 YFSETQ. CDR3 length: 15 residues. V lost 4 bases and J lost 2, with 12 bases in between. The CDR3 DNA sequence: TGCGCCAGCAGCCGGGGACTGGCTAACACCGGGGAGCTGTTTTTT. It specifies CASSRGLANTGELFF.

The V and J genes are TRBV30 and TRBJ2-6; 12 bases match TRBD1. CDR1 and CDR2 from the germline V gene are GTSNPN and SVGIG (reference sequence). CDR3 length equals 17 residues. V trimming: 5 bases; J trimming: 4 bases; junction bases outside the gene matches: 9. The CDR3 DNA follows: TGTGCCTGGTACCGGGACAGGGGGCGCCGAGGGGCCAACGTCCTGACTTTC. It encodes CAWYRDRGRRGANVLTF.

The chain couples TRBV5-4 to TRBJ2-1; D possibly uses TRBD1 or TRBD2 (5 bases each). The CDR3 runs 14 residues. Germline V gene data show CDR1 as SGHNT and CDR2 as YYREEE (reference sequence). V was clipped by 4 bases and J by 4 bases, with 12 bases between them. The CDR3 DNA is TGTGCCAGCAGCGGGGACCAAATATACAATGAGCAGTTCTTC. Amino acids: CASSGDQIYNEQFF.

V usage is TRBV21-1 and J usage is TRBJ1-4; TRBD1, the table's D call, was not compared with the DNA. TRBV21-1 is flagged as a pseudogene. The CDR3 has 16 amino acids. As DNA, the CDR3 is TGTGCCAGCAGCATAAATCGGCCAGGGGTACACGAAAAACTGTTTTTT. It encodes CASSINRPGVHEKLFF.

The chain's CDR3 is CASSRRQGNTIYF. DNA of the CDR3: TGTGCCAGCAGTAGAAGACAGGGAAACACCATATATTTT. V is TRBV12-3 or TRBV12-4 and J is TRBJ1-3, with a possible D match to TRBD1 (5 bases). The CDR3 covers 13 residues. The V end lost 5 bases, the J end lost 4 bases, and 9 bases lay between the germline ends.

The chain links TRBV2 to TRBJ2-3, with 9 bases matching TRBD2. CDR3 length: 19 residues. Germline values: CDR1 SNHLY, CDR2 FYNNEI. The J segment lost 3 bases and the V segment lost 2 bases, leaving 15 bases of the junction unmatched. The DNA for the CDR3 is TGTGCCAGCAGTGAATTGTCATTTGCGGGGGGGCCCGGGACAGATACGCAGTATTTT. The encoded protein is CASSELSFAGGPGTDTQYF. The full variable domain, completed using reference TRBV2 and TRBJ2-3, is EPEVTQTPSHQVTQMGQEVILRCVPISNHLYFYWYRQILGQKVEFLVSFYNNEISEKSEIFDDQFSVERPDGSNFTLKIRSTKLEDSAMYFCASSELSFAGGPGTDTQYFGPGTRLTVL.

This sequence joins TRBV2 and TRBJ1-5; D may be TRBD1 (6 bases). Per germline, CDR1 SNHLY and CDR2 FYNNEI. The CDR3 length is 14 residues. Trimming shortened V by 5 bases and J by 6 bases, and 14 bases separated the two germline ends. The CDR3 DNA sequence: TGTGCCAGCAGTTCCGAGGGGGGGCGTCAGCCCCAGCATTTT. This codes for CASSSEGGRQPQHF. Supplemented by reference TRBV2 and TRBJ1-5, the full variable domain reads EPEVTQTPSHQVTQMGQEVILRCVPISNHLYFYWYRQILGQKVEFLVSFYNNEISEKSEIFDDQFSVERPDGSNFTLKIRSTKLEDSAMYFCASSSEGGRQPQHFGDGTRLSIL.

The chain joins TRBV2 to TRBJ2-7; TRBD1 or TRBD2 may be the D gene (5 bases each). In germline, CDR1 is SNHLY, CDR2 FYNNEI. V lost 10 bases and J 6 bases, leaving 19 bases between the germline ends. The CDR3 sequence is 13 residues long. The CDR3 here is CATQPLGTPEQYV. The DNA for the CDR3 is TGTGCCACCCAACCCTTGGGGACGCCCGAGCAGTACGTC.